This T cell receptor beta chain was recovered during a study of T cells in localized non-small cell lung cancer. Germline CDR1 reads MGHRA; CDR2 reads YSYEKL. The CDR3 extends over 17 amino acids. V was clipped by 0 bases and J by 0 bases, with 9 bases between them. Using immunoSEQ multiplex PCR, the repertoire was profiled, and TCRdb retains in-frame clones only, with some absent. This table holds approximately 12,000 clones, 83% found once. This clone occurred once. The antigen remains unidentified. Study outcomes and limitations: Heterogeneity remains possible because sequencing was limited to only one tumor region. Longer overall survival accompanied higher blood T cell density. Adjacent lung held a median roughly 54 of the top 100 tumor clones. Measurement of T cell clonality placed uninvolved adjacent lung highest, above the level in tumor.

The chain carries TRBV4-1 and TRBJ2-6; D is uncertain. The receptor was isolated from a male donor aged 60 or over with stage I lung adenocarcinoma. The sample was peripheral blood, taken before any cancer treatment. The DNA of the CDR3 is TGCGCCAGCAGCCAAGAAGGCGCCAGCTCTGGGGCCAACGTCCTGACTTTC. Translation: CASSQEGASSGANVLTF.